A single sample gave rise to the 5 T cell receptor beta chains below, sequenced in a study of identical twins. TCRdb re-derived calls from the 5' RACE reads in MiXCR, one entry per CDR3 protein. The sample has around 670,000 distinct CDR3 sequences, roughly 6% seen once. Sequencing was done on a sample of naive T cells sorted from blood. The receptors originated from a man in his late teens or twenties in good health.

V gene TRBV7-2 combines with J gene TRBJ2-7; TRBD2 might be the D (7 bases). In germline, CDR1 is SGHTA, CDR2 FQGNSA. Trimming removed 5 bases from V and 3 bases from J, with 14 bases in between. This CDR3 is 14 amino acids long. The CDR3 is CASSPQGGGYEQYF. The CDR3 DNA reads TGTGCCAGCAGCCCACAGGGCGGGGGCTACGAGCAGTACTTC. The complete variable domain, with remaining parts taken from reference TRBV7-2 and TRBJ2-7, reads GAGVSQSPSNKVTEKGKDVELRCDPISGHTALYWYRQSLGQGLEFLIYFQGNSAPDKSGLPSDRFSAERTGGSVSTLTIQRTQQEDSAVYLCASSPQGGGYEQYFGPGTRLTVT.

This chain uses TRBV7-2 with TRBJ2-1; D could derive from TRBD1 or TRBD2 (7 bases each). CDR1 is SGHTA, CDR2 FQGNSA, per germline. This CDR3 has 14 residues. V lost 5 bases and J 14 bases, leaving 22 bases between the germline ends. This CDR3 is CASSPQGRAEVKFF. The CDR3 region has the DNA TGTGCCAGCAGCCCACAGGGGAGGGCCGAGGTGAAGTTCTTC.

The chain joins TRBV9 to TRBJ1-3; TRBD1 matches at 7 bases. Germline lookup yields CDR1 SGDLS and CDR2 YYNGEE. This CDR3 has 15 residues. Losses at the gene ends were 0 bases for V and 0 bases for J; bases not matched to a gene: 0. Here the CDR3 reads CASSVGQGSGNTIYF. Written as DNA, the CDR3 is TGTGCCAGCAGCGTAGGACAGGGCTCTGGAAACACCATATATTTT.

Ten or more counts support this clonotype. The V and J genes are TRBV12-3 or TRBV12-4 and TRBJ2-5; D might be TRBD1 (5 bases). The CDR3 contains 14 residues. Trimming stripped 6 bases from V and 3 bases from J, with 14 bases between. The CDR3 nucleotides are TGTGCCAGCAGCCTGAGCGACAGAAAAGAGACCCAGTACTTC. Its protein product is CASSLSDRKETQYF.

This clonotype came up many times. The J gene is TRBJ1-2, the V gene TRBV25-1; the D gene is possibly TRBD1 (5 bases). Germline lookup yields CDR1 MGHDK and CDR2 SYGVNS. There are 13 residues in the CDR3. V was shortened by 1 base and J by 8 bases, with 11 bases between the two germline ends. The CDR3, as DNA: TGTGCCAGCAGTGAATCGTGGGGCTGGGGCTACACCTTC. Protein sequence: CASSESWGWGYTF.